This paragraph covers one TCR beta chain sequence. Its antigen is currently not known. No clone much larger than this one lies a single base away; base qualities are absent. The sample originates from a study of T cell responses to AZD1222 COVID-19 vaccine (dated by TCRdb to the early 2020s). Regarding the research as a whole: AZD1222 recipients with second doses at about 4 weeks or about 12 weeks were pooled, because spike-specific TCR depth and breadth did not differ between schedules. A total of 233 trial participants underwent TCR sequencing, of whom nearly 210 had received two doses of AZD1222 and approximately 26 had received two doses of the MenACWY control vaccine. Trial participants were enrolled by age into 18-55, 56-69 and 70-plus year subgroups, with around 150, 28 and 57 TCR-sequenced participants respectively. Points the paper makes about the study in general: After two AZD1222 doses, both the breadth and the depth of spike-specific TCRs were significantly higher than at day 0 and than in MenACWY recipients. Reportedly, close to half of the unique spike-specific TCRs recognized epitopes lying outside the regions that are mutated in the B.1.351 and B.1.1.7 variants. Participants were mostly white British, with more females than males. The authors suggested clonal diversity may have been underestimated. The whole spike protein was spanned by vaccine-associated CD4 TCRs, and dominant responses were seen in regions 160-218 and 743-854. In the small 56-69-year group, the increase in depth fell short of significance, most likely because of low power. Conclusions about previously exposed vaccinees are limited because only five to seven AZD1222 recipients were SARS-CoV-2 seropositive at baseline. Because no day 14 peak-response samples were available, repertoires were characterized only after the peak T cell response.

The time point label of this sample denotes: baseline before first vaccination. Samples from vaccinated people were obtained from the UK trials COV001 and COV002, which included a single-blind randomized controlled phase 2/3 trial of AZD1222 (ChAdOx1 nCoV-19) in healthy adults. Trial participant PBMC samples were collected at day 0 and day 28 after the second dose for TCRbeta chain sequencing. The CDR3 regions of human TCRbeta chains were analyzed by immunosequencing. The paper's data handling went like this. Repertoire TCRs were matched against a reference library of SARS-CoV-2-specific TCRs generated with the MIRA antigen-specificity platform. Breadth meant the fraction of unique TCRs that were SARS-CoV-2-associated, whereas depth meant the fraction of total T cells that were SARS-CoV-2-associated. Each spike-specific TCR was assigned to its reactive spike region and to a CD4 or CD8 class using the MIRA data. Log10-transformed breadth and depth values were compared by one-way ANOVA with Sidak's multiple comparisons tests. In TCRdb, the immuneACCESS table is reduced to in-frame sequences with V and J assigned. These tables do not hold every clone; where another copy was compared, an unresolved V gene accounts for under half, and the others remain unexplained. That table gives V, J and clone size, and the DNA gave D and trimming. The sample table records roughly 120,000 clones; under 90% of these occur just once. 7% to 9% of the sample belongs to the ten largest clones.

V and J lose 7 bases and 5 bases, and a span of 20 bases separates them. CDR1 and CDR2 (MNHEY, SVGEGT) derive from the germline V gene. Including cysteine and phenylalanine, the CDR3 has 15 amino acids. The CDR3 DNA has 45 bases and is translated from base 1. The receptor's source is an adult in good health. Specimen: peripheral blood, collected on day 0 of AZD1222 vaccination. This receptor chain uses TRBV6-2 or TRBV6-3 and TRBJ1-2; TRBD1 is a possible D gene, resting on 5 matching bases. The nucleotides are TGTGCCAGCACCCCGGGGCACGGACGAGGGTATGGCTACACCTTC. Its product reads: CASTPGHGRGYGYTF.